The clone carrying this T cell receptor beta chain appeared many times. The data derive from a study of T cells in Graves' hyperthyroidism and ophthalmopathy. This CDR3 is built from 12 residues. Germline V gives CDR1 SNHLY, CDR2 FYNNEI. The V and J ends lost 7 bases and 2 bases respectively, with 9 bases between them. The CDR3 regions of TCR beta were amplified from RNA transcripts. When the TCR CDR3 underwent first-round RT-PCR, the HTBI primer set was used. MiXCR, applied by TCRdb to the multiplex PCR reads, yields one record per CDR3 protein. Of 500,000 to 650,000 distinct CDR3 sequences listed, 17% are singletons. Ophthalmopathy cases met thresholds of Clinical Activity Score at least 3, NOSPECS grade at least 4 and duration under 3 months.

Source material: blood. The clonotype comes from a woman between 18 and 29 years old with Graves' ophthalmopathy. The chain joins TRBV2 to TRBJ2-7; D possibly corresponds to TRBD1 (6 bases). Here the CDR3 reads CASKTGTYEQYF. Written as DNA, the CDR3 is TGTGCCAGCAAAACAGGGACCTACGAGCAGTACTTC.